Sequencing of this T cell receptor (beta chain) was carried out in a study of beta chain features in type 1 diabetes. The study, taken as a whole, reports: The naive, central memory and Treg TCRB repertoires showed an apparent similarity that was greater among patients than among healthy donors. Possible PCR preference for shorter templates applied equally to patients and controls.

Of the isolated RNA, all was reverse transcribed, and so the sequenced material was expressed TCRB transcripts. This table comes from immunoSEQ multiplex PCR, and its TCRdb copy is limited to in-frame clones, with some not included. The sample gives hundreds of thousands of clones, 15% to 18% of which show up once; about 0.087% is in the top ten. For this clone: Its specificity is unknown.

The germline V gene has CDR1 SGHDN and CDR2 FVKESK. This CDR3 spans 17 amino acids. The V gene lost 1 base and the J gene lost 0 bases, with 14 bases spanning the gap. CD4+ naive, central memory, regulatory and stem cell-like memory cells were sorted via CD45RO/CCR7/CD25/CD127/CD95/CD27. Sample: naive CD4+ T cells from blood. The receptor was isolated from a man between 18 and 35 years old in good health. The rearrangement joins TRBV14 to TRBJ2-3, with unresolved D. The CDR3 spells CASSQVVARPSTDTQYF. The CDR3 region has the DNA TGTGCCAGCAGCCAAGTGGTAGCCCGACCAAGCACAGATACGCAGTATTTT.